This T cell receptor beta chain originates from a study of shared T cell receptors in the human thymus. This table comes from immunoSEQ multiplex PCR, and its TCRdb copy is limited to in-frame clones, with some not included. The sample records more than 550,000 clones, 80% to 90% being singletons. The V segment lost 5 bases and the J segment 4 bases; nucleotides outside the gene matches: 9. Germline V CDR1 and CDR2: MNHEY, SMNVEV (reference sequence). The CDR3 spans 16 residues. This sample was also put to use in a study of human thymus T cells.

What was sequenced was thymocytes. This sequence originates from a boy under two years old with a congenital heart defect. The chain employs TRBV27 and TRBJ2-5; 11 bases map to TRBD2. CDR3 sequence: CASSAGLAVFGETQYF. As DNA, the CDR3 is TGTGCCAGCAGTGCGGGACTAGCGGTTTTCGGAGAGACCCAGTACTTC.